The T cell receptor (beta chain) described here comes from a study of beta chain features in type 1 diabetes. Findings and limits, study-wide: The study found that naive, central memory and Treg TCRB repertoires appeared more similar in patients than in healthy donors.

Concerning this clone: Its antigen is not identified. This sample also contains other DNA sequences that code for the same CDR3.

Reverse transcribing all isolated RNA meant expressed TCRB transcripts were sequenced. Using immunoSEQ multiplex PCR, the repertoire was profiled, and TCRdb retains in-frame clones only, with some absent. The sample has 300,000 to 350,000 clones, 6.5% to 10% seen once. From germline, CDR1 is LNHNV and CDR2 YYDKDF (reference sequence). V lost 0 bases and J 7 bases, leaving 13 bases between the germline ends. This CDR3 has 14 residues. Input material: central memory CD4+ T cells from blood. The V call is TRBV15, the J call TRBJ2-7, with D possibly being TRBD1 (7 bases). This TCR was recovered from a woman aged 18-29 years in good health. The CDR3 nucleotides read TGTGCCACCAGCAGAGATGGAGGGGGCTTGGAGCAGTACTTC. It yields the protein CATSRDGGGLEQYF.